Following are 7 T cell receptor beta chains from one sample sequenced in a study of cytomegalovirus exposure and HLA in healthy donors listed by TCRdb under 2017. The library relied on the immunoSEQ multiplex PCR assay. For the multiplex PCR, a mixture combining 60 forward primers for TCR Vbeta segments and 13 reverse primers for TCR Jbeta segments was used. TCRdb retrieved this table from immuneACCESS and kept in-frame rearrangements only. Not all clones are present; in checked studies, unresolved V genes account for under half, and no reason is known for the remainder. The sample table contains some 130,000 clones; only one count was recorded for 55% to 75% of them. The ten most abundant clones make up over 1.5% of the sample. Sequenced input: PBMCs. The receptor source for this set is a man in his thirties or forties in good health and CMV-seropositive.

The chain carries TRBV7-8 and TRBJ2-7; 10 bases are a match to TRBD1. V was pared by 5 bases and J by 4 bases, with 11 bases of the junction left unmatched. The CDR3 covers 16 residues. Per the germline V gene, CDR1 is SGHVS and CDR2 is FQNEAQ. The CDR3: CASSLGRDRGVYEQYF. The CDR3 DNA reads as TGTGCCAGCAGCCTAGGTAGGGACAGGGGAGTTTACGAGCAGTACTTC. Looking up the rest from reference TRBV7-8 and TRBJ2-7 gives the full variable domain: GAGVSQSPRYKVAKRGQDVALRCDPISGHVSLFWYQQALGQGPEFLTYFQNEAQLDKSGLPSDRFFAERPEGSVSTLKIQRTQQEDSAVYLCASSLGRDRGVYEQYFGPGTRLTVT.

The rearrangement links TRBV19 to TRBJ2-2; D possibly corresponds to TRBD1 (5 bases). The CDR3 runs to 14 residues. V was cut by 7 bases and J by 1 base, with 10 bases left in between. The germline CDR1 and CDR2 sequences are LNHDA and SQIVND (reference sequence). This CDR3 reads CASNSDKNTGELFF. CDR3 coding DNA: TGTGCCAGTAATTCGGACAAGAACACCGGGGAGCTGTTTTTT.

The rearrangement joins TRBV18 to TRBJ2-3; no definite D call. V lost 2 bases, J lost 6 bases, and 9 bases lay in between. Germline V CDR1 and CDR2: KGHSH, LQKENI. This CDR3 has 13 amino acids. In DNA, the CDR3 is TGTGCCAGCTCACCATCTTTCGCGGATACGCAGTATTTT. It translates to CASSPSFADTQYF.

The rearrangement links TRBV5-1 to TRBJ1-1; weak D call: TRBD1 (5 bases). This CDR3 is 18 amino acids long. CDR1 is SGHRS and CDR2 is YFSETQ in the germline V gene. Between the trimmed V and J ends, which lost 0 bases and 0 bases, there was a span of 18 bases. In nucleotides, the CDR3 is TGCGCCAGCAGCTTGGGTTTCGGCAGGGAGGCTTTGAACACTGAAGCTTTCTTT. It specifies CASSLGFGREALNTEAFF.

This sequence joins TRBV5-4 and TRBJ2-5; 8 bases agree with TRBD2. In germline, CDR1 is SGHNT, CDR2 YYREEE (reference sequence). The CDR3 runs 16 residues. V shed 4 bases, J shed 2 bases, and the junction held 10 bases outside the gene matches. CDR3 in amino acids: CASSLLGAGAQETQYF. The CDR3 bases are TGTGCCAGCAGCCTCCTGGGAGCGGGAGCACAAGAGACCCAGTACTTC.

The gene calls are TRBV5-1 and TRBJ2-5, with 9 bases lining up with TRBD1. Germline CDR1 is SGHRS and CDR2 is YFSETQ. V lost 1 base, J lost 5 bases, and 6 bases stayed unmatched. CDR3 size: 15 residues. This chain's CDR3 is CASSLNTGGQETQYF. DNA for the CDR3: TGCGCCAGCAGCTTGAACACAGGGGGCCAGGAGACCCAGTACTTC.

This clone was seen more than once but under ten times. The CDR3 region has the DNA TGTGCCAGCAGTGAAGAGGGGGCGCGTGAAAAACTGTTTTTT. Amino acid sequence: CASSEEGAREKLFF. The rearrangement links TRBV27 to TRBJ1-4, with TRBD1 matching over 7 bases. V lost 5 bases, J lost 7 bases, and 7 bases stayed unmatched. The CDR3 length is 14 residues. The germline V gene has CDR1 MNHEY and CDR2 SMNVEV (reference sequence).